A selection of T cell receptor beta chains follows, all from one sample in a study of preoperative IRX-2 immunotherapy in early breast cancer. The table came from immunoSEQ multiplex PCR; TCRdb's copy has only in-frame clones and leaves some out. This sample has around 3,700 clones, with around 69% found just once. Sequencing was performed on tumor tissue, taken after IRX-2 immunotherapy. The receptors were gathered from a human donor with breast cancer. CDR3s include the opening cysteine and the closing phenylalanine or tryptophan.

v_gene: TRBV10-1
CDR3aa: CASSDNGANVLTF

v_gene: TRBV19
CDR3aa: CASSRREVGYQPQHF

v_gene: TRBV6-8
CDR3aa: CASRRTPTYEQYF

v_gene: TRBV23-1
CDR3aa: CASSQDGSQGAGQPQHF

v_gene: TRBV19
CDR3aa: CASADRAYGYTF

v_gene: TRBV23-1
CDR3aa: CASRTSGSGEQYF

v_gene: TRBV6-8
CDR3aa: CASSLYRTASGYTF

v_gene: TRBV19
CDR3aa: CATWTAKGTDTQYF

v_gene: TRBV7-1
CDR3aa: CAIKTDAGQPQHF

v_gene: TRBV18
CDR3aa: CASSLGHQQGRFF

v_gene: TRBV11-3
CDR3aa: CASSHGSGSYEQYF

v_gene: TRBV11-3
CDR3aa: CASSLDTGSGNTIYF

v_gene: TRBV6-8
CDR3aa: CASSLGGSRNQPQHF

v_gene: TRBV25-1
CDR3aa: CASSAGDRHQPQHF

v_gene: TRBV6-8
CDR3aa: CASSYSLNKDAPQHF

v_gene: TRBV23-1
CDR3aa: CVSSSHWPNYGYTF

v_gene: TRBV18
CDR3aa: CASSPPGRELFF

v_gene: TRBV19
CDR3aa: CASGTSGTETQYF

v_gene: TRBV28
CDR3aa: CASSWGTDTQYF

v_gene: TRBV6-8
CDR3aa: CASSKGQGDYGYTF

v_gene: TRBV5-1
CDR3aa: CASSLISSGNTIYF

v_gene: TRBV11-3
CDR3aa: CASSPRGASGETQYF